The entry below describes one T cell receptor beta chain. The sample comes from a study of blood T cell repertoires in COVID-19. In the study overall: Sites in the United States, Italy and Spain provided acute and convalescent COVID-19 samples. PBMCs, B-cell-depleted T cells, or T cells were the source of the cDNA or gDNA that made up the material.

CDR3 length: 17 residues. The ends lost 7 bases at V and 1 base at J; junction bases unmatched: 11. Per germline, CDR1 KGHDR and CDR2 SFDVKD. Authors' analysis steps: Reference gene primer amplification gave estimated nucleated cell counts. Libraries were prepared by immunoSEQ multiplex PCR; TCRdb keeps only in-frame clonotypes and omits some of them. That table furnishes V, J and clone size, whereas the DNA furnished D and trimming. The repertoire consists of about 64,000 clones, with approximately 91% occurring once and the leading ten covering 1.5% to 2%. This chain links TRBV24-1 with TRBJ2-2; 7 bases are shared with TRBD1. The material sequenced was peripheral blood. The source of this sequence is a human donor in a cohort sampled during active COVID-19. The CDR3 DNA sequence: TGTGCCACCAGGGACAGGTCTACTAACAGGAACACCGGGGAGCTGTTTTTT. This codes for CATRDRSTNRNTGELFF.